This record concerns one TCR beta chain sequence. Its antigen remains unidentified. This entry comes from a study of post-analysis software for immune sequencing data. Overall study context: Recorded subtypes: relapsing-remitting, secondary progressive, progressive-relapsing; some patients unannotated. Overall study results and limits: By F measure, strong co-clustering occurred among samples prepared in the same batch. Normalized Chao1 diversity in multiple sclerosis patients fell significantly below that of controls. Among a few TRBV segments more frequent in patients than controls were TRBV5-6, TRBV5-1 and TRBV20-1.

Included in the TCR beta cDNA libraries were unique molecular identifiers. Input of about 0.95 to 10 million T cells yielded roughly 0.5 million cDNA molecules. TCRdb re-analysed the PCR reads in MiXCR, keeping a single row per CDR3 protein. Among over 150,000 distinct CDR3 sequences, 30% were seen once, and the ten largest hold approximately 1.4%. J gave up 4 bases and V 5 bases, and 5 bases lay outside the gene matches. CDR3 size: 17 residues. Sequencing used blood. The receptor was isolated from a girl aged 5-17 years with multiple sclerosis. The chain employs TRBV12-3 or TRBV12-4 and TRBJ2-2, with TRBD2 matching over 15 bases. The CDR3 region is CASSGLAGGPSTGELFF. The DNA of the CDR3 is TGTGCCAGCAGTGGACTAGCGGGAGGGCCCAGCACCGGGGAGCTGTTTTTT.